This TCR beta chain is from a study of technical replicates of blood from a handful of donors. V was clipped by 0 bases and J by 0 bases, with 2 bases between them. Germline values: CDR1 SGHAT, CDR2 FQDESV (reference sequence). The CDR3 loop spans 14 amino acids. Generated by immunoSEQ multiplex PCR, the TCRdb table keeps only in-frame clones and is missing some. The sample shows fewer than 90,000 clones, 90% to 95% of them seen only once. V gene TRBV11-1 combines with J gene TRBJ1-4; D is unclear. Sequencing used T cells isolated from PBMCs. This receptor was obtained from a human donor in good health. The CDR3 sequence: CASSLATTNEKLFF. CDR3 DNA: TGTGCCAGCAGCTTAGCTACAACTAATGAAAAACTGTTTTTT.